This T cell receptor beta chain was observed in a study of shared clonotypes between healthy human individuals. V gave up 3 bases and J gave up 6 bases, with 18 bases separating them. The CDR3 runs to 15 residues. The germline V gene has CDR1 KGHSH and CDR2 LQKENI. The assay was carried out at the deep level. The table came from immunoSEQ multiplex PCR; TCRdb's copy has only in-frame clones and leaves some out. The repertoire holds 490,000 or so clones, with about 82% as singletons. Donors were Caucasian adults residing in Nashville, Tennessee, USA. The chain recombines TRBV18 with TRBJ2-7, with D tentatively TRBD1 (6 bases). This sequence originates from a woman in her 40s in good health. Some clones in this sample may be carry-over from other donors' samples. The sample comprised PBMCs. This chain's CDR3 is CASSPGWTVVSEQYF. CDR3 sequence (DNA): TGTGCCAGCTCACCCGGTTGGACAGTAGTTTCCGAGCAGTACTTC. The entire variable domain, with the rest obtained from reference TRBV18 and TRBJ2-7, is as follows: NAGVMQNPRHLVRRRGQEARLRCSPMKGHSHVYWYRQLPEEGLKFMVYLQKENIIDESGMPKERFSAEFPKEGPSILRIQQVVRGDSAAYFCASSPGWTVVSEQYFGPGTRLTVT.